The 27 T cell receptor beta chains below were found in one sample sequenced in a study of cytomegalovirus exposure and HLA in healthy donors. PCR involved 60 Vbeta and 13 Jbeta primers. Measured with immunoSEQ multiplex PCR; TCRdb has only the in-frame clones, and not every one. There are 35,000 to 55,000 clones in the sample; 64% occur only once, and 8.7% lies in the top ten. Material: PBMCs. The receptors here all came from a human donor in good health.

The chain combines TRBV7-8 with TRBJ2-7; 15 positions agree with TRBD2. This CDR3 comprises 18 residues. The germline gives CDR1 SGHVS, CDR2 FQNEAQ. The V segment lost 4 bases and the J segment 0 bases; nucleotides outside the gene matches: 7. DNA of the CDR3: TGTGCCAGCAGCTCCCCGGGACTAGCGGGGGGTCGCTCCTACGAGCAGTACTTC. It is translated as CASSSPGLAGGRSYEQYF.

The chain couples TRBV5-6 to TRBJ2-7; no firm D call. Germline V gene sequence: CDR1 SGHDT, CDR2 YYEEEE. Trimming removed 4 bases from V and 5 bases from J, with 7 bases in between. This CDR3 has 11 residues. CDR3 sequence: CASSQAHEQYF. For the CDR3, the DNA is TGTGCCAGCAGCCAAGCCCACGAGCAGTACTTC.

This rearrangement joins TRBV6-5 to TRBJ1-2; 8 nucleotides match TRBD1. From germline, CDR1 is MNHEY and CDR2 SVGAGI. V lost 6 bases and J lost 0; bases outside the gene matches: 3. The CDR3 has 14 amino acids. For the CDR3, the DNA is TGTGCCAGCAGGACAGGGGAAGCTAACTATGGCTACACCTTC. Translating it yields CASRTGEANYGYTF.

CDR3 in DNA: TGCAGCGTCACGGAGAACTCCTACGAGCAGTACTTC. As protein: CSVTENSYEQYF. The rearrangement uses TRBV29-1 and TRBJ2-7; D ambiguous. Germline V CDR1 and CDR2: SQVTM, ANQGSEA. Between the trimmed V and J ends, which lost 6 bases and 0 bases, there was a span of 9 bases. The CDR3 length is 12 residues.

This clone was seen a handful of times. The chain has TRBV2 and TRBJ1-5; D not certain. The CDR3 has 15 residues. Germline loops: CDR1 SNHLY, CDR2 FYNNEI. Trimming left V 0 bases short and J 6 bases short, with 12 bases between. The CDR3 DNA is TGTGCCAGCAGTGAAGCGAGGCAGCAAGGTCAGCCCCAGCATTTT. The encoded protein is CASSEARQQGQPQHF.

The CDR3 nucleotides read TGTGCCAGCAGCTTTGCGGGTACGGAGCCCCAGCATTTT. It translates to CASSFAGTEPQHF. V is TRBV7-8 and J is TRBJ1-5; D is unresolved. CDR3 length equals 13 residues. The germline V and J ends were trimmed by 3 bases and 8 bases, with 11 bases remaining between them. Germline loops: CDR1 SGHVS, CDR2 FQNEAQ.

The sample holds a few counts of this clone. The V gene is TRBV5-8, the J gene TRBJ1-5, with 8 bases fitting TRBD1. V lost 3 bases, J lost 6 bases, and 11 bases stayed unmatched. The CDR3 is made up of 16 amino acids. CDR1 is SGHTS, CDR2 YDEGEE, per germline. CDR3: CASSYIRGHLGQPQHF. In DNA, the CDR3 is TGTGCCAGCAGCTACATCAGGGGGCACCTGGGTCAGCCCCAGCATTTT.

V and J are TRBV29-1 and TRBJ1-2; TRBD1 might be the D (6 bases). CDR3 length: 13 amino acids. The V end lost 3 bases, the J end lost 3 bases, and 11 bases lay between the germline ends. The germline V gene has CDR1 SQVTM and CDR2 ANQGSEA. CDR3 sequence (DNA): TGCAGCGTTGACTTTTGGGGGCACTATGGCTACACCTTC. Protein product: CSVDFWGHYGYTF.

V gene TRBV5-4 combines with J gene TRBJ2-5; 10 bases agree with TRBD2. Germline-derived CDR1 and CDR2 are SGHNT and YYREEE (reference sequence). The ends lost 0 bases at V and 1 base at J; junction bases unmatched: 3. This CDR3 has 16 amino acids. The CDR3: CASSLGGLAVQETQYF. The CDR3, as DNA: TGTGCCAGCAGCTTGGGTGGACTAGCGGTCCAAGAGACCCAGTACTTC.

This clone was picked up a small number of times. J is TRBJ1-2 and V is TRBV2, with unresolved D. The germline CDR1 and CDR2 sequences are SNHLY and FYNNEI. Trimming took 6 bases from V and 6 from J, leaving 8 bases between them. CDR3 size: 11 residues. Here the CDR3 DNA reads TGTGCCAGCAGGGGGAGAGATGGCTACACCTTC. Translation: CASRGRDGYTF.

The chain has TRBV14 and TRBJ2-3; D gene unclear. Germline CDR1 is SGHDN and CDR2 is FVKESK. With 4 bases removed from V and 0 bases from J, the gap between germline ends came to 11 bases. This CDR3 is built from 15 residues. For the CDR3, the DNA is TGTGCCAGCAGCCGGAGCCAGTTTAGCACAGATACGCAGTATTTT. It is translated as CASSRSQFSTDTQYF.

This clone was seen a handful of times. CDR3 sequence (DNA): TGCGCCAGCAGCCCGACGTCCTTTACTAGCGGGGTGAGAAATGAGCAGTTCTTC. Translation gives CASSPTSFTSGVRNEQFF. This chain links TRBV4-1 with TRBJ2-1; 10 nucleotides agree with TRBD2. Germline CDR1 MGHRA, CDR2 YSYEKL. This CDR3 region has 18 residues. Trimming at V came to 4 bases and at J to 7 bases, leaving 16 bases not matched to a gene.

This clone was detected only a few times. This chain uses TRBV10-1 with TRBJ2-5, with D perhaps matching TRBD1 (5 bases). The CDR3 totals 14 residues. Germline V gene data show CDR1 as WNHNN and CDR2 as SYGVQD (reference sequence). Between the trimmed V and J ends, which lost 3 bases and 5 bases, there was a span of 13 bases. CDR3 in DNA: TGCGCCAGCAGTGACTCCAGGGTTGGGGAGACCCAGTACTTC. It translates to CASSDSRVGETQYF.

This chain connects TRBV7-2 to TRBJ1-5; D not certain. Between the trimmed V and J ends, which lost 3 bases and 3 bases, there was a span of 6 bases. The CDR3 covers 13 residues. CDR1 and CDR2 (germline): SGHTA, FQGNSA. CDR3 sequence: CASSFRSNQPQHF. The CDR3 DNA reads TGTGCCAGCAGCTTTAGATCCAATCAGCCCCAGCATTTT.

This sequence joins TRBV6-6 and TRBJ1-5; unclear D gene. Trimming pared 4 bases from V and 8 bases from J, leaving 6 bases between. The CDR3 covers 11 residues. The germline V gene has CDR1 MNHNY and CDR2 SVGAGI (reference sequence). The CDR3 DNA sequence: TGTGCCAGCAGTTCTATTGAGCCCCAGCATTTT. This gives the protein CASSSIEPQHF.

This chain joins TRBV28 and TRBJ1-5; D is possibly TRBD1 (6 bases). Trimming removed 6 bases at V and 2 bases at J, with 8 bases between. This CDR3 has 13 residues. Per the germline V gene, CDR1 is MDHEN and CDR2 is SYDVKM. DNA of the CDR3: TGTGCCAGCAGGACAGGCCGCAATCAGCCCCAGCATTTT. Amino acid sequence: CASRTGRNQPQHF.

This chain joins TRBV28 and TRBJ1-2, with a tentative D call TRBD1 (5 bases). V lost 6 bases and J lost 4, with 18 bases in between. CDR1 is MDHEN and CDR2 is SYDVKM in the germline V gene. The CDR3 loop spans 15 amino acids. CDR3 region: CASSPSGTDVYGYTF. DNA of the CDR3: TGTGCCAGCAGCCCTAGCGGGACCGACGTCTATGGCTACACCTTC.

The rearrangement links TRBV7-7 to TRBJ2-7; 8 bases are a match to TRBD1. CDR1 and CDR2 (germline): SSHAT, FNYEAQ (reference sequence). The CDR3 loop spans 15 amino acids. V lost 0 bases to trimming and J lost 2 bases; unmatched junction nucleotides: 3. The CDR3 loop reads CASSLAMGQAYEQYF. The CDR3 DNA sequence: TGTGCCAGCAGCTTAGCTATGGGACAGGCCTACGAGCAGTACTTC.

The chain is built from TRBV4-2 and TRBJ1-5; D possibly corresponds to TRBD1 (6 bases). The germline V gene has CDR1 LGHNA and CDR2 YNFKEQ. The CDR3 is made up of 15 amino acids. Trimming removed 0 bases from V and 4 bases from J, with 10 bases in between. CDR3 nucleotides: TGTGCCAGCAGCCAAGATCCGAGGGGGAATCAGCCCCAGCATTTT. This encodes CASSQDPRGNQPQHF.

The V and J genes are TRBV7-2 and TRBJ1-5; 7 nucleotides line up with TRBD1. The length of the CDR3 is 15 residues. Germline V gene sequence: CDR1 SGHTA, CDR2 FQGNSA. V gave up 3 bases and J gave up 5 bases; unmatched junction bases: 7. The CDR3 bases are TGTGCCAGCAGCTTGATGACAGGGAACCATCAGCCCCAGCATTTT. Translated, it gives CASSLMTGNHQPQHF.

J is TRBJ1-2 and V is TRBV6-5, with TRBD1 matching 8 bases. The CDR3 is made up of 14 amino acids. CDR1 and CDR2 (germline): MNHEY, SVGAGI. The V gene end was trimmed by 2 bases and the J gene end by 8 bases; junction bases not matched to a gene: 7. CDR3 bases: TGTGCCAGCAGTTACCTGGACAGGGTAGTGGGCTACACCTTC. The encoded protein is CASSYLDRVVGYTF.

The DNA for the CDR3 is TGCAGTGCTAGTACTGACACTGAAGCTTTCTTT. Translated, it gives CSASTDTEAFF. The chain is built from TRBV20-1 and TRBJ1-1, with D unresolved. The germline V gene encodes CDR1 DFQATT and CDR2 SNEGSKA (reference sequence). V shed 3 bases and J shed 3 bases, with 5 bases lying between them. This CDR3 is 11 amino acids long.

The chain carries TRBV5-4 and TRBJ2-7; 7 bases line up with TRBD1. Germline values: CDR1 SGHNT, CDR2 YYREEE (reference sequence). With 1 base clipped from V and 6 bases from J, the junction kept 10 bases outside the gene matches. CDR3 length: 15 amino acids. CDR3 in DNA: TGTGCCAGCAGCTTGTGGTCAGGGGGTAATGGCGAGCAGTACTTC. It specifies CASSLWSGGNGEQYF.

The genes are TRBV6-1 and TRBJ2-1; maybe TRBD2 (6 bases). Trimming shortened V by 6 bases and J by 2 bases, and 11 bases separated the two germline ends. The CDR3 runs 14 residues. Germline V CDR1 and CDR2: MNHNS, SASEGT. The CDR3 reads CASRRRGAYNEQFF. The CDR3 region has the DNA TGTGCCAGCAGGCGGAGGGGCGCCTACAATGAGCAGTTCTTC.

J is TRBJ1-4 and V is TRBV11-1; D may be TRBD1 (6 bases). Trimming stripped 3 bases from V and 7 bases from J, with 9 bases between. CDR1 and CDR2 (germline): SGHAT, FQDESV (reference sequence). The CDR3 length is 13 residues. CDR3 sequence reads: CASSFTGFEKLFF. The CDR3 nucleotides are TGTGCCAGCAGCTTTACAGGGTTTGAAAAACTGTTTTTT.

This clone was observed a single time. The chain couples TRBV5-1 to TRBJ2-2; 10 bases map to TRBD1. J lost 5 bases, V lost 2 bases, and 6 bases had no gene match. Germline V lookup: CDR1 SGHRS, CDR2 YFSETQ. CDR3 size: 16 residues. The chain's CDR3 is CASSFNPGQGTGELFF. CDR3 bases: TGCGCCAGCAGCTTCAACCCGGGACAGGGGACCGGGGAGCTGTTTTTT.

The chain recombines TRBV5-6 with TRBJ2-7; 14 bases are a match to TRBD2. The CDR3 is 15 amino acids. The J segment lost 3 bases and the V segment lost 4 bases, leaving 3 bases of the junction unmatched. Germline V gene sequence: CDR1 SGHDT, CDR2 YYEEEE. CDR3 DNA: TGTGCCAGCAGCCCGGGACTAGCGGGAGACTACGAGCAGTACTTC. Translation gives CASSPGLAGDYEQYF.